Sequencing of this T cell receptor beta chain was carried out in a study of preoperative IRX-2 immunotherapy in early breast cancer. TCRdb keeps only in-frame clones here, not all; method: immunoSEQ multiplex PCR. This sample yields around 95,000 clones, of which just over 85% are seen a single time; roughly 1.9% belongs to the top ten. Treatment indicated: preoperative locoregional IRX-2 cytokine immunotherapy. Patients received preoperative, locoregional IRX-2 cytokine immunotherapy in a phase Ib study. This clone appeared once. Sequencing was performed on tumor tissue, taken after IRX-2 immunotherapy. The source of this sequence is a human donor with breast cancer.

The CDR3 sequence is CASSLTGTNYGYTF. In nucleotides, the CDR3 is TGTGCCAGCAGCCTCACTGGAACCAACTATGGCTACACCTTC. The V call is TRBV28, the J call TRBJ1-2; D unclear. The CDR3 covers 14 residues. The V and J ends lost 6 bases and 2 bases respectively, with 13 bases between them. Germline CDR1 is MDHEN and CDR2 is SYDVKM.